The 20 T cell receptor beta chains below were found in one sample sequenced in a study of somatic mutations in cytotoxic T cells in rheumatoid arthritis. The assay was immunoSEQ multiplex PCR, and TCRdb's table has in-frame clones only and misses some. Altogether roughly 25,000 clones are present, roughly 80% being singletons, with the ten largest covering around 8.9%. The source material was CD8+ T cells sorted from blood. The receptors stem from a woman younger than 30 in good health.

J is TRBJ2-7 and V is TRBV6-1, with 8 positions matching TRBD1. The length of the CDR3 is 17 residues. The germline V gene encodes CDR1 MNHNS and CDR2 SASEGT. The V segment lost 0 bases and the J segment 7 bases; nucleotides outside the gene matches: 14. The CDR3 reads CASSEAGDRDRLWEQYV. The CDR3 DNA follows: TGTGCCAGCAGTGAAGCAGGGGACCGGGACAGGTTATGGGAGCAGTACGTC.

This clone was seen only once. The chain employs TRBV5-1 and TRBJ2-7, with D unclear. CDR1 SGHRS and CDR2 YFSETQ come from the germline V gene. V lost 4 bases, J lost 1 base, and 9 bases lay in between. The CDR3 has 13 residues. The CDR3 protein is CASSTGRSYEQYF. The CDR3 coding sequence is TGCGCCAGCAGCACCGGACGGTCCTACGAGCAGTACTTC.

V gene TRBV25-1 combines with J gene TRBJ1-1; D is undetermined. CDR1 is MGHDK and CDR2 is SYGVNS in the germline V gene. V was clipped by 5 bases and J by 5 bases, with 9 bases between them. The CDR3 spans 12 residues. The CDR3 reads CASSIGETEAFF. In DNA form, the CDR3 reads TGTGCCAGCAGTATTGGGGAGACTGAAGCTTTCTTT.

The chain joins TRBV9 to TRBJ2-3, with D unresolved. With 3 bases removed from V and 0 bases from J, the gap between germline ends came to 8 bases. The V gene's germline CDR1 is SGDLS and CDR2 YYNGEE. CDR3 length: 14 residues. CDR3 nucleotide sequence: TGTGCCAGCAGCGGAACGGCGAGCACAGATACGCAGTATTTT. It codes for CASSGTASTDTQYF.

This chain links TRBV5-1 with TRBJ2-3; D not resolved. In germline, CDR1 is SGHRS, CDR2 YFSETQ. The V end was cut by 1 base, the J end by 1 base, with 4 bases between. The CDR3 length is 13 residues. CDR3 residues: CASSLIGTDTQYF. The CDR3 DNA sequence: TGCGCCAGCAGCTTGATTGGCACAGATACGCAGTATTTT.

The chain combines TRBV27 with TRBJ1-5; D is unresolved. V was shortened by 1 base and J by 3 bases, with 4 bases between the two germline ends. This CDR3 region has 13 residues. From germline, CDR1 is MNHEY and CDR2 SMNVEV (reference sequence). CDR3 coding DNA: TGTGCCAGCAGTTTATGGGCCAATCAGCCCCAGCATTTT. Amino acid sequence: CASSLWANQPQHF.

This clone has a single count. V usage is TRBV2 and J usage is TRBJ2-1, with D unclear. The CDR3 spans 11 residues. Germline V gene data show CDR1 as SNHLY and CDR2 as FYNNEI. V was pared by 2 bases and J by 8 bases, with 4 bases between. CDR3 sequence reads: CASSEFDEQFF. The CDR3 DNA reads TGTGCCAGCAGTGAATTCGATGAGCAGTTCTTC.

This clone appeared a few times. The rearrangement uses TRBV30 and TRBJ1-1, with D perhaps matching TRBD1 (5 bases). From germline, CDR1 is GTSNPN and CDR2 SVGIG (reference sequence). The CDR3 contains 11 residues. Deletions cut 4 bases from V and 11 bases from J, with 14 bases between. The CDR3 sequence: CAWTPGGDAFF. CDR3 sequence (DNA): TGTGCCTGGACCCCCGGAGGGGACGCTTTCTTT.

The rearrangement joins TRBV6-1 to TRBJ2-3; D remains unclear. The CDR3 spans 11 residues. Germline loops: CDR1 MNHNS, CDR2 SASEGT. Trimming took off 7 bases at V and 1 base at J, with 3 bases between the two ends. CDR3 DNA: TGTGCCAGCATTGGCACAGATACGCAGTATTTT. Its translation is CASIGTDTQYF.

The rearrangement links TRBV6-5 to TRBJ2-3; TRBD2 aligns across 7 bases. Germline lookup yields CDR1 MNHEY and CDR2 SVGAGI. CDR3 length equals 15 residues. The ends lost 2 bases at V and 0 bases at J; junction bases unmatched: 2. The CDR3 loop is CASSYVGGSTDTQYF. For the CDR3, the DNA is TGTGCCAGCAGTTACGTGGGAGGGAGCACAGATACGCAGTATTTT.

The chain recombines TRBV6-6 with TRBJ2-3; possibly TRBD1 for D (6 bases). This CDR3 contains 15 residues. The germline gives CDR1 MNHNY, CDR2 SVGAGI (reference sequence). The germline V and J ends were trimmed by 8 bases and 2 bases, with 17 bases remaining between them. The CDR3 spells CASGGPTGYTDTQYF. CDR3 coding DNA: TGTGCCAGCGGGGGCCCGACAGGTTACACAGATACGCAGTATTTT.

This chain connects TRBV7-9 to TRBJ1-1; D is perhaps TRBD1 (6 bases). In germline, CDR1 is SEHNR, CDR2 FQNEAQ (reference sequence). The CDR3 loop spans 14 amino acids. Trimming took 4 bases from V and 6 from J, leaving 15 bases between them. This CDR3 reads CASSSTGQTAEAFF. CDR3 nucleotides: TGTGCCAGCAGCTCGACTGGACAGACGGCTGAAGCTTTCTTT.

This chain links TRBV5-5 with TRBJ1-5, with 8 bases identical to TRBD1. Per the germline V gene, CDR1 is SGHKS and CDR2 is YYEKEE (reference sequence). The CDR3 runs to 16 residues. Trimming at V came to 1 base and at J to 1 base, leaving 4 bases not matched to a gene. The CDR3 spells CASSLYRGLSNQPQHF. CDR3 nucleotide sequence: TGTGCCAGCAGCTTGTACAGGGGGTTGAGCAATCAGCCCCAGCATTTT.

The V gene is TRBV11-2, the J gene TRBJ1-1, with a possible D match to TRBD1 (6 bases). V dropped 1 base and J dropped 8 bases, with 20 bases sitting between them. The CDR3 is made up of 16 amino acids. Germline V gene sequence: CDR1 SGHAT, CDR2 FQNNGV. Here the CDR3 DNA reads TGTGCCAGCAGCTTAGTTGGCACAGGGTCAGAGGGAGAAGCTTTCTTT. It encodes CASSLVGTGSEGEAFF.

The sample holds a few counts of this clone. Here the CDR3 DNA reads TGCGCCAGCAGTGAGTCGGGGCGGAGCTACAATGAGCAGTTCTTC. Amino acids: CASSESGRSYNEQFF. The chain links TRBV10-2 to TRBJ2-1, with a tentative D call TRBD1 (5 bases). This CDR3 has 15 amino acids. Germline CDR1 WSHSY, CDR2 SAAADI. V was trimmed by 0 bases and J by 3 bases, leaving 9 bases between them.

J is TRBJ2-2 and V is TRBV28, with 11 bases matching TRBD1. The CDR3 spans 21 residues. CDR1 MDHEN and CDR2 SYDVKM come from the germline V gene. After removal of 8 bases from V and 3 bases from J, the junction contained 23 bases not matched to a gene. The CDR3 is CASQPTKFRDRGRWDTGELFF. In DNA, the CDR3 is TGTGCCAGCCAACCAACTAAATTCCGGGACAGGGGGAGGTGGGACACCGGGGAGCTGTTTTTT.

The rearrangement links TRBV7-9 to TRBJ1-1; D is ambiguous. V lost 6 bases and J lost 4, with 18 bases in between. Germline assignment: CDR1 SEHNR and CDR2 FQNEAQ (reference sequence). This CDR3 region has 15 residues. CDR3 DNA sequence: TGTGCCAGCAGTTCCCCCGAGGGAAAGGTCACTGAAGCTTTCTTT. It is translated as CASSSPEGKVTEAFF.

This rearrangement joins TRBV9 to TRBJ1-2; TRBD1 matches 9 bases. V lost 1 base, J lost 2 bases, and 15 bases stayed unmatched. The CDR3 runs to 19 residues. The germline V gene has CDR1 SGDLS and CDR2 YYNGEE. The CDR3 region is CASSVIGTGMNPLNYGYTF. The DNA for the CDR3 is TGTGCCAGCAGCGTAATTGGGACAGGGATGAACCCCCTCAACTATGGCTACACCTTC.

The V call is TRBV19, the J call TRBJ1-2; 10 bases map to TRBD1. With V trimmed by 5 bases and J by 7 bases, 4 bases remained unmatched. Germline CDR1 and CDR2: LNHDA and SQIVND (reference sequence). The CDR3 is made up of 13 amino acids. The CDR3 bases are TGTGCCAGTAGTTTAAGGGACAGGGGTGGCTACACCTTC. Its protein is CASSLRDRGGYTF.

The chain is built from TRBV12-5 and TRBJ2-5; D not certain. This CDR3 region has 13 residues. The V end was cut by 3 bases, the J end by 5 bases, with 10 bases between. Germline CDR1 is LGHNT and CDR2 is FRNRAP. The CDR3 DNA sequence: TGTGCTAGTGGTTTAAGTTTATGGGAGACCCAGTACTTC. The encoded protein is CASGLSLWETQYF. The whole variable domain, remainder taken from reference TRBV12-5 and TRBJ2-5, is DARVTQTPRHKVTEMGQEVTMRCQPILGHNTVFWYRQTMMQGLELLAYFRNRAPLDDSGMPKDRFSAEMPDATLATLKIQPSEPRDSAVYFCASGLSLWETQYFGPGTRLLVL.